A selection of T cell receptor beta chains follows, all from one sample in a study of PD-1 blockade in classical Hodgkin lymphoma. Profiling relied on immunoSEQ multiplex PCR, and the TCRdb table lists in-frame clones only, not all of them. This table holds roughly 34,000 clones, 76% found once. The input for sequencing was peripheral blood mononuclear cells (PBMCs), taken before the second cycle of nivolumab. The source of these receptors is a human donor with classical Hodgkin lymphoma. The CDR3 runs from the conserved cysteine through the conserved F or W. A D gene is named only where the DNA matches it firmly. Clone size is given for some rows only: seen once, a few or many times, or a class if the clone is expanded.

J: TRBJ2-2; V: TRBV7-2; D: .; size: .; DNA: TGTGCCAGCAGCTTAGTGGGCGGGGAGCTGTTTTTT; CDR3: CASSLVGGELFF
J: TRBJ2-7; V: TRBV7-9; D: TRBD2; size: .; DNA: TGTGCCAGCAGTGATGGGACTAGCGGACCACCAAACTACGAGCAGTACTTC; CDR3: CASSDGTSGPPNYEQYF
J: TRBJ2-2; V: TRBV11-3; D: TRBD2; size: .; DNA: TGTGCCAGCTACCCCGGGGGGAGGGGGGAGCTGTTTTTT; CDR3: CASYPGGRGELFF
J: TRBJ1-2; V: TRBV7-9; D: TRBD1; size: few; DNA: TGTGCCAGCAGCTCGGGGGAGACAGGGGTACAAGGCTACACCTTC; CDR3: CASSSGETGVQGYTF
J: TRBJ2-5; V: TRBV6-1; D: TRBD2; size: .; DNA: TGTGCCAGCAGTGAAGTCCCTAGCGGGGTATCGCAAGAGACCCAGTACTTC; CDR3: CASSEVPSGVSQETQYF
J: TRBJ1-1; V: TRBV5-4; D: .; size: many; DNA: TGTGCCAGCAGCTCCGGACAGAACACTGAAGCTTTCTTT; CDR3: CASSSGQNTEAFF
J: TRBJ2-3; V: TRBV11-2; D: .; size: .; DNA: TGTGCCAGCAGCTTAGGCGGCGGCTGGCGAGATACGCAGTATTTT; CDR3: CASSLGGGWRDTQYF
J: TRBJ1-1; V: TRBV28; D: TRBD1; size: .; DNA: TGTGCCAGCAGTTTAGGGGGACAGGGAGGGATGTCTGAAGCTTTCTTT; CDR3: CASSLGGQGGMSEAFF
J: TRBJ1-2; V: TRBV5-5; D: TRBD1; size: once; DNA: TGTGCCAGCAGCTTGGGAACAGACAGGGAGGTTTATGGCTACACCTTC; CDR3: CASSLGTDREVYGYTF
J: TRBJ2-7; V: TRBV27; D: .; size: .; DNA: TGTGCCAGCAGTTCGGTCACGGATTTCACCTACGAGCAGTACTTC; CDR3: CASSSVTDFTYEQYF
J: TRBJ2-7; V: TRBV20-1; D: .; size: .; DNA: TGCAGTGCTAGAGATGGGACCTCGCAGTACTTC; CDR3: CSARDGTSQYF
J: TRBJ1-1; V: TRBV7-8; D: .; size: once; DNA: TGTGCCAGCAGCTTATTGTTCACGAACACTGAAGCTTTCTTT; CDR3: CASSLLFTNTEAFF
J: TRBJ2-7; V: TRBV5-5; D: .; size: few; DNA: TGTGCCAGCAGCTTGGCCCCAGGACAGTACTCCTACGAGCAGTACTTC; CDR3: CASSLAPGQYSYEQYF
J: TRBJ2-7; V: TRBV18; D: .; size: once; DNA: TGTGCCAGCTCACCACCGGGGCGCTACGAGCAGTACTTC; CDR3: CASSPPGRYEQYF
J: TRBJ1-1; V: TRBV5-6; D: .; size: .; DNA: TGTGCCAGCAGCTTGGGGAGGGGTGCTTTCTTT; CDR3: CASSLGRGAFF
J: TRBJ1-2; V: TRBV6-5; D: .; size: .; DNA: TGTGCCAGCAGTTGGGCAGGGGCGGGCTATGGCTACACCTTC; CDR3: CASSWAGAGYGYTF
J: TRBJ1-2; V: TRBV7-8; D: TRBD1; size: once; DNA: TGTGCCAGCAGCCTCTGGACAGGGGGCGACTATGGCTACACCTTC; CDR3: CASSLWTGGDYGYTF
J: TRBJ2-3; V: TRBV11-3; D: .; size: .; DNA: TGTGCCAGCGCCCTGGGAAAGGGAACAGATACGCAGTATTTT; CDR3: CASALGKGTDTQYF
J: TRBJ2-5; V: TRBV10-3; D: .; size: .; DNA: TGTGCCATCGCGGTGCACGGGAAGGAGACCCAGTACTTC; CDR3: CAIAVHGKETQYF
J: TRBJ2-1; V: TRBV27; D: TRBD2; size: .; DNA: TGTGCCAGCACCATAAGGGGACTAGCGGGAGCCTACAATGAGCAGTTCTTC; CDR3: CASTIRGLAGAYNEQFF